These T cell receptor beta chains were read from a single sample in a study of blood T cell repertoires in COVID-19. Sequencing was performed with immunoSEQ multiplex PCR; in TCRdb, only in-frame clones are kept and a portion is missing. The sample shows 60,000 to 75,000 clones, about four fifths of them seen only once. What was sequenced was peripheral blood. Receptors were obtained from a woman of 80 years or more with acute or convalescent COVID-19. Both conserved end residues are part of each CDR3. The order of the fields is D gene, J gene, clone size, V gene, CDR3 DNA, CDR3 protein. D genes are given only for firm matches. The size entry is marked missing in some rows and otherwise reads once, few, many or a size class.

>TRBD1|TRBJ1-3|few|TRBV6-5
TGTGCCAGCCGGACAGGGGGCACTGGAAACACCATATATTTT
CASRTGGTGNTIYF
>.|TRBJ1-5|.|TRBV5-6
TGTGCCAGCAGCTCTATAACAGGGTTGGGGAATCAGCCCCAGCATTTT
CASSSITGLGNQPQHF
>.|TRBJ1-4|.|TRBV5-1
TGCGCCAGCAGCTCCGGAGGAGCAACTAATGAAAAACTGTTTTTT
CASSSGGATNEKLFF
>TRBD1|TRBJ1-1|few|TRBV19
TGTGCCAGTATTACCCCTTTCGGACAGGGGTCTCCAATGAACACTGAAGCTTTCTTT
CASITPFGQGSPMNTEAFF
>TRBD1|TRBJ1-1|.|TRBV11-1
TGTGCCAGCAGCGTGGACAGGGTGAACACTGAAGCTTTCTTT
CASSVDRVNTEAFF
>TRBD1|TRBJ1-4|.|TRBV6-6
TGTGCCAGCACCTGGGACAGGAATAATGAAAAACTGTTTTTT
CASTWDRNNEKLFF
>TRBD2|TRBJ2-7|.|TRBV27
TGTGCCAGCAGTTCACGACCGGGGGGTTGGCACGAGCAGTACTTC
CASSSRPGGWHEQYF
>TRBD2|TRBJ2-1|.|TRBV20-1
TGCAGTGGACTAGCGTACAATGAGCAGTTCTTC
CSGLAYNEQFF
>.|TRBJ1-1|.|TRBV6-5
TGTGCCAGCAGTCCAGGGGAGCACGGGAACACTGAAGCTTTCTTT
CASSPGEHGNTEAFF
>.|TRBJ1-6|.|TRBV19
TGTGCCAGTAGTATCAACGAGGGTATCCCTAATTCACCCCTCCACTTT
CASSINEGIPNSPLHF
>TRBD2|TRBJ2-5|.|TRBV5-1
TGCGCCAGCACCAGTAGCGGGGGGCCCCAAGAGACCCAGTACTTC
CASTSSGGPQETQYF
>.|TRBJ2-7|.|TRBV5-1
TGCGCCAGCAGCTTGGCGCCACAGGGTACCCAAACCTACGAGCAGTACTTC
CASSLAPQGTQTYEQYF
>.|TRBJ2-3|.|TRBV12-3/TRBV12-4
TGTGCCAGCAGTTTGGGCCCCACAGATACGCAGTATTTT
CASSLGPTDTQYF
>.|TRBJ2-3|once|TRBV24-1
TGTGCCACCAGTGATAGATTAGCTACAGATACGCAGTATTTT
CATSDRLATDTQYF
>.|TRBJ1-3|once|TRBV6-5
TGTGCCAGCACCAACCCCCGAGGATCTGGAAACACCATATATTTT
CASTNPRGSGNTIYF
>.|TRBJ1-2|.|TRBV7-9
TGTGCCAGCAGCCAAACAGGGAACTACACCTTC
CASSQTGNYTF
>TRBD1|TRBJ2-5|.|TRBV5-4
TGTGCCAGCAGCCCTCAGGGGGCTATCGAGACCCAGTACTTC
CASSPQGAIETQYF
>TRBD1|TRBJ2-7|.|TRBV19
TGTGCCAGTACCCCGACAGGGTCCCCCTACGAGCAGTACTTC
CASTPTGSPYEQYF
>TRBD2|TRBJ2-1|.|TRBV5-1
TGCGCCAGCTCGACTCTAGCGGGGGCCCCTGGGAATGAGCAGTTCTTC
CASSTLAGAPGNEQFF
>.|TRBJ1-1|.|TRBV29-1
TGCAGCGTAGGATCCGAGCGGTACACTGAAGCTTTCTTT
CSVGSERYTEAFF
>.|TRBJ2-3|.|TRBV12-3/TRBV12-4
TGTGCCAGCAGTCTCCGCGCAGATACGCAGTATTTT
CASSLRADTQYF
>.|TRBJ2-5|.|TRBV2
TGTGCCAGCAGCTTACAAGAGACCCAGTACTTC
CASSLQETQYF
>TRBD2|TRBJ2-1|.|TRBV7-2
TGTGCCAGCAGCTTAACCGGGACTAGCGGACACAATGAGCAGTTCTTC
CASSLTGTSGHNEQFF
>TRBD1|TRBJ1-2|.|TRBV12-5
TGTGCTAGTGGCACACCGGGGACAGGGGTTGGCTACACCTTC
CASGTPGTGVGYTF
>TRBD1|TRBJ1-2|.|TRBV10-3
TGTGCCATCAGTGAGTCGCAATCAGGGGGCAACTATGGCTACACCTTC
CAISESQSGGNYGYTF
>TRBD1|TRBJ1-1|.|TRBV9
TGTGCCAGCAGCCCCCGGACAGGGGGGAACACTGAAGCTTTCTTT
CASSPRTGGNTEAFF
>.|TRBJ2-7|once|TRBV29-1
TGCAGCGTTGATGTCAGGGGCAACTACGAGCAGTACTTC
CSVDVRGNYEQYF
>TRBD2|TRBJ2-3|few|TRBV4-1
TGCGCCAGCAGCCCTGGGAGGGGCCTAAACACAGATACGCAGTATTTT
CASSPGRGLNTDTQYF
>.|TRBJ1-6|.|TRBV30
TGTGCCTGGGGAGGGCCAGGAAATAATTCACCCCTCCACTTT
CAWGGPGNNSPLHF
>.|TRBJ1-6|.|TRBV6-5
TGTGCCAGCGGCCGGAAAGGGGATTCACCCCTCCACTTT
CASGRKGDSPLHF
>.|TRBJ2-4|.|TRBV7-6
TGTGCCAGCAGCTTGACCCAAACAGGTCAAAACATTCAGTACTTC
CASSLTQTGQNIQYF
>.|TRBJ2-3|few|TRBV5-8
TGTGCCAGCAGCAGGAGGGGGGGACAGGTGAATACAGATACGCAGTATTTT
CASSRRGGQVNTDTQYF
>.|TRBJ2-5|once|TRBV14
TGTGCCAGCAGCCCACAGGGGGGGGCAGAGACCCAGTACTTC
CASSPQGGAETQYF
>TRBD2|TRBJ2-1|.|TRBV5-4
TGTGCCAGCAGCTTGATGAGCGGGGAGCACAATGAGCAGTTCTTC
CASSLMSGEHNEQFF
>TRBD2|TRBJ2-3|.|TRBV25-1
TGTGCCAGCACGGAATATAGCGGGAGGGGCACAGATACGCAGTATTTT
CASTEYSGRGTDTQYF
>.|TRBJ2-6|once|TRBV19
TGTGCCAGTAGTCACTTTTCCCTCTCCTCTGGGGCCAACGTCCTGACTTTC
CASSHFSLSSGANVLTF
>TRBD2|TRBJ2-1|.|TRBV27
TGTGCCAGCAGGGATCTCGCGGGGGGGTACAATGAGCAGTTCTTC
CASRDLAGGYNEQFF
>TRBD1|TRBJ2-5|.|TRBV7-2
TGTGCCAGCACCTTAGGGGGCCAAACTGAGACCCAGTACTTC
CASTLGGQTETQYF
>.|TRBJ1-5|.|TRBV6-5
TGTGCCAGCAGCCTTGAGACAGGCCGCAATCAGCCCCAGCATTTT
CASSLETGRNQPQHF
>.|TRBJ2-1|.|TRBV2
TGTGCCAGCAGTCCCCTGCGGGGGCTAAACAATGAGCAGTTCTTC
CASSPLRGLNNEQFF
>.|TRBJ1-3|.|TRBV11-3
TGTGCCAGCAGACTCCGGGAGCCGAGGAGAAACACCATATATTTT
CASRLREPRRNTIYF
>TRBD1|TRBJ1-6|few|TRBV5-1
TGCGCCAGCAGCTTGGAACAGGGGATGAATTCACCCCTCCACTTT
CASSLEQGMNSPLHF
>TRBD2|TRBJ2-1|.|TRBV4-1
TGCGCCAGCAGCCAAGTCATTATGAGCGGGGGGGCGTTCCCCTACAATGAGCAGTTCTTC
CASSQVIMSGGAFPYNEQFF
>.|TRBJ2-4|.|TRBV19
TGTGCCAGTAGTATTAGCACCGGCGAAAACATTCAGTACTTC
CASSISTGENIQYF